This T cell receptor (beta chain) was profiled in a study of post-analysis software for immune sequencing data. The CDR3 covers 16 residues. Between the trimmed V and J ends, which lost 7 bases and 0 bases, there was a span of 16 bases. Note on this clonotype: Antigen unknown.

Broader study findings: In patients, TRBV5-6, TRBV5-1 and TRBV20-1 belonged to four or five TRBV segments found more frequently than in controls.

Each TCR beta cDNA library carried unique molecular identifiers. From around 0.96 to 9.9 million T cells, roughly 0.5 million cDNA molecules were obtained. Using its own MiXCR run on the PCR reads, TCRdb lists one record per CDR3 protein. This sample yields a few hundred thousand distinct CDR3 sequences, of which about 39% are seen a single time; 7.6% belongs to the top ten. The sequence came from a girl aged 2 to 10 with multiple sclerosis. The chain employs TRBV12-3 or TRBV12-4 and TRBJ2-1, with D possibly being TRBD2 (6 bases). The specimen sequenced was blood. CDR3 protein: CASTPNSGNSYNEQFF. The CDR3 DNA reads as TGTGCCAGCACCCCGAATAGCGGAAACTCCTACAATGAGCAGTTCTTC.